This TCR beta chain is from a study of early T cells in non-severe SARS-CoV-2 infection (dated by TCRdb to about 2021). In terms of the full investigation: TCR sequencing used bulk RNA from unsorted whole blood, so alpha and beta chains could not be paired. Here is what the overall study found, with its caveats: VDJdb matching was skewed toward anti-spike CD8 responses and likely underestimated virus-specific expansions by missing private and CD4 specificities.

A case-control design nested within a healthcare worker cohort in London, UK, was used, with weekly nasopharyngeal swab PCR tests and blood sampling performed. Between 23 and 31 March 2020, the week of the UK lockdown, healthcare workers were enrolled and then followed up weekly for as long as 16 weeks. The CDR3 contains 14 residues, cysteine and phenylalanine counted. The DNA shown is the 42-base CDR3, in frame from base 1. V and J are truncated by 0 bases and 3 bases respectively, leaving an intervening sequence of 9 bases. Based on the germline V gene, the CDR1 and CDR2 sequences are SGHDT and YYEEEE. Note on this clonotype: Its antigen is unknown. No qualities accompany the bases; no much larger clone lies one base away.

Libraries were prepared through 5' RACE. Data came from a NextSeq 500. In the TCR library protocol, unique molecular identifiers were attached to individual cDNA molecules to correct for PCR bias and sequencing error. Both TCR alpha and beta chains were sequenced, and tight co-correlation was observed between alpha and beta sequence abundances in each sample. The published analysis was carried out like this. Decombinator V4 was used to annotate the V gene, J gene and CDR3 of the TCR sequences. Expanded TCRs were defined as changing significantly between any two time points under a Poisson model with p below 0.0001. Abundances of TCRs were expressed as counts per million after normalisation to the total number of TCRs sequenced in each sample. MAIT TCRs were defined by TRAV1-2 paired with TRAJ12, TRAJ20 or TRAJ33, and iNKT TCRs by TRAV10 paired with TRAJ18. VDJdb, accessed 1 November 2021, was searched for CMV, EBV and SARS-CoV-2 annotated TCRs, with TCRs annotated for multiple antigens excluded. The public reads were quality trimmed at Q25 with fastp and then assembled into clones with MiXCR by TCRdb, keeping productive beta chains. Each entry is one CDR3 protein sequence, shown with its most common DNA and genes. For this entry, the V and J calls and clone size follow TCRdb and not the study's own pipeline. This sample comprises more than 65,000 distinct CDR3 sequences, around 12% of them detected only once. The ten largest make up 1.3% of the sample.

This TCR was sampled from an adult who was a healthcare worker with PCR-confirmed SARS-CoV-2 infection or an uninfected control (not recorded which). The chain is made from TRBV5-6 and TRBJ1-1; the D gene cannot be resolved reliably. What was sequenced was whole blood. The CDR3 loop reads CASSLEMTYTEAFF. The DNA reads as follows: TGTGCCAGCAGCTTGGAGATGACGTACACTGAAGCTTTCTTT.